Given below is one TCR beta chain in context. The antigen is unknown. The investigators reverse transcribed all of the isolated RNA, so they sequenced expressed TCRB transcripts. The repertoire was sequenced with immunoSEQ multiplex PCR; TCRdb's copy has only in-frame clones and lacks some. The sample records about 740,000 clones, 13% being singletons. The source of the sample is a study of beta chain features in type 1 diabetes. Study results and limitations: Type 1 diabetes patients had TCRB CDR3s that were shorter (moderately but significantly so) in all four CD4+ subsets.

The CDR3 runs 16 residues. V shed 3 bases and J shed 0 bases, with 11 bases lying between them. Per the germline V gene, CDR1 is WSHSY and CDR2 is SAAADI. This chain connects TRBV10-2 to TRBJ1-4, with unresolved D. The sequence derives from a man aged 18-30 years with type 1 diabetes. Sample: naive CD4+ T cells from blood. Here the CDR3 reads CASSELATATNEKLFF. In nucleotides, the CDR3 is TGCGCCAGCAGTGAATTAGCGACTGCAACTAATGAAAAACTGTTTTTT.